What follows describes a single TCR beta chain. The V end was cut by 7 bases, the J end by 3 bases, with 22 bases between. Germline CDR1 reads ENHRY; CDR2 reads SYGVKD. This CDR3 contains 16 residues. The source of the sample is a study of control samples from healthy donors and cancer patients. Method: immunoSEQ multiplex PCR; TCRdb's copy keeps in-frame clones and lacks some. The profile shows about 180,000 clones, around 87% of them singletons. Sequences were obtained from blood. The receptor was isolated from a woman in her 50s in good health. The chain employs TRBV10-3 and TRBJ2-7; D may match TRBD1 or TRBD2 (5 bases each). The CDR3, as DNA: TGTGCCATCATAAAAATGGGGGAGCGGACCAACTACGAGCAGTACTTC. Protein sequence: CAIIKMGERTNYEQYF.